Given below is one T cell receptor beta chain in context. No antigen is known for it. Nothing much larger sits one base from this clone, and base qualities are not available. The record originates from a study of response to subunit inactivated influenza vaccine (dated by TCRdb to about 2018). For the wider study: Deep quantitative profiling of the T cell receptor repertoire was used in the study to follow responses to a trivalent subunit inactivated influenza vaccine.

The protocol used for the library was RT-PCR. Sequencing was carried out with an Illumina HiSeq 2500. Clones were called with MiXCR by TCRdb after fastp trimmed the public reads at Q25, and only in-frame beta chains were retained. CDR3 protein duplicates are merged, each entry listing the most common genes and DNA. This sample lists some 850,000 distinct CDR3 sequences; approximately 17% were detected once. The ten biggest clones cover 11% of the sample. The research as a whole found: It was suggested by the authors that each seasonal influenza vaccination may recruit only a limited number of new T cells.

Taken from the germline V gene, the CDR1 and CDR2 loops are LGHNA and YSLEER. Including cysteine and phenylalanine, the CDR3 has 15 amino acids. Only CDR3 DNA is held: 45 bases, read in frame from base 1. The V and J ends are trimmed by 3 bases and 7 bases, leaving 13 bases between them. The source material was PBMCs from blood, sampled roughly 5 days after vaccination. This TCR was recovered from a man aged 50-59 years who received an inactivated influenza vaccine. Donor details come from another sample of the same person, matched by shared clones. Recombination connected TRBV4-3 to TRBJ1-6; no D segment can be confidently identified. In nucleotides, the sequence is TGCGCCAGCAGCCAGAGAACTTCTCGAAATTCACCCCTCCACTTT. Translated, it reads CASSQRTSRNSPLHF.